The TCR beta chain under discussion was sequenced for a study of liver allograft versus peripheral blood T cells. Across the whole study: Intrahepatic T cell receptor repertoires from transplanted livers were compared against repertoires in recipients' peripheral blood.

MiXCR was run by TCRdb on the reads, yielding one entry per CDR3 protein. This sample has some 500 distinct CDR3 sequences, with about an eighth found just once. The length of the CDR3 is 16 residues. Trimming removed 2 bases at V and 8 bases at J, with 16 bases between. Germline loops: CDR1 MNHEY, CDR2 SVGAGI. This rearrangement joins TRBV6-5 to TRBJ1-6; perhaps TRBD1 as D (6 bases). The TCR originated in a human patient who had a liver transplant. Some of the T cells might come from the graft donor. The chain's CDR3 is CASSYAPGTNYSPLHF. CDR3 DNA sequence: TGTGCCAGCAGTTACGCCCCCGGGACAAATTATTCACCCCTCCACTTT.